A selection of T cell receptor beta chains follows, all from one sample in a study of CD8 T cells in ankylosing spondylitis. MiXCR, run by TCRdb on the 5' RACE reads, gives a single entry per CDR3 protein. The sample shows approximately 130,000 distinct CDR3 sequences, around 8.5% of them seen only once. Sequencing input: blood, either unsorted or a sorted T cell fraction (not recorded which). These receptor sequences come from a male donor with ankylosing spondylitis or in good health (not recorded which). Each CDR3 is given with its conserved first and last residue. A D gene is named only where the DNA matches it firmly. Only some rows state a clone size, as once, few, many or a class for expanded clones.

j_call,v_call,clone_size,d_call,cdr3_nt,cdr3_aa
TRBJ1-6,TRBV5-1,NA,NA,TGCGCCAGCAGCTTGGCACGACACCAGCGCTCCTATAATTCACCCCTCCACTTT,CASSLARHQRSYNSPLHF
TRBJ2-2,TRBV7-8,many,NA,TGTGCCAGCAGCTTAGTTGGCAGGGGGGCCGGGGAGCTGTTTTTT,CASSLVGRGAGELFF
TRBJ2-1,TRBV5-1,many,NA,TGCGCCAGCCGCCTTGCCTACAACTACAATGAGCAGTTCTTC,CASRLAYNYNEQFF
TRBJ2-4,TRBV15,many,TRBD1,TGTGCCACCAGCCAACCGGGACAGAAACTAGCCAAAAACATTCAGTACTTC,CATSQPGQKLAKNIQYF
TRBJ2-7,TRBV18,NA,TRBD1,TGTGCCAGCTCACCAGGACAGGGATACTACGAGCAGTACTTC,CASSPGQGYYEQYF
TRBJ2-3,TRBV6-1,few,TRBD1,TGTGCCAGCAGTGGGGAACAGGGGGCGGCGATAAGGTCGGATACGCAGTATTTT,CASSGEQGAAIRSDTQYF
TRBJ2-1,TRBV6-2/TRBV6-3,many,NA,TGTGCCAGCAGTTACTGGGCGGGAACTGTTGATCAGTTCTTC,CASSYWAGTVDQFF
TRBJ2-1,TRBV20-1,many,NA,TGCAGTGCTAGAGATAGACGGTTCAACTCCTACAATGAGCAGTTCTTC,CSARDRRFNSYNEQFF
TRBJ2-5,TRBV12-3/TRBV12-4,many,TRBD1,TGTGCCAGCAGTTTGACAGGGGGGCCGGAGACCCAGTACTTC,CASSLTGGPETQYF
TRBJ1-3,TRBV29-1,few,TRBD1,TGCAGCGTTGCCCCACTACAGGGGGCTGGAGGAAACACCATATATTTT,CSVAPLQGAGGNTIYF
TRBJ2-3,TRBV3-2,few,NA,TGTGCCATCTGTCCCCTGCGGGGTAGCGGGAGAGCGGCCACAGATACGCAGTATTTT,CAICPLRGSGRAATDTQYF
TRBJ1-1,TRBV3-1,many,TRBD1,TGTGCCAGCACCTACAGGGGAGGTATCACTGAAGCTTTCTTT,CASTYRGGITEAFF
TRBJ1-1,TRBV15,once,NA,TGTGCCACCAGCAGAACTACGGACGGCTTCATGAACACTGAAGCTTTCTTT,CATSRTTDGFMNTEAFF
TRBJ2-7,TRBV20-1,NA,TRBD2,TGCAGTGCTAGAGATCAACTAGCGGGAGTATACGAGCAGTACTTC,CSARDQLAGVYEQYF
TRBJ1-4,TRBV6-1,many,NA,TGTGCCAGCAGTGAGGGGGGATCAAGTGAAAAACTGTTTTTT,CASSEGGSSEKLFF
TRBJ2-5,TRBV15,NA,TRBD2,TGTGCCACCAGCACTAGCGGGTTCCAAGAGACCCAGTACTTC,CATSTSGFQETQYF
TRBJ2-7,TRBV21-1,few,NA,TGTGCCAGCAGCACCCGCTGTTGCGGGAACATCTACGAGCAGTACTTC,CASSTRCCGNIYEQYF
TRBJ2-4,TRBV7-9,many,NA,TGTGCCAGCAGTACGACCGGGCCTAAAGCCAAAAACATTCAGTACTTC,CASSTTGPKAKNIQYF
TRBJ1-2,TRBV7-9,NA,NA,TGTGCCAGCAGCTCCTACCGGCTAGACTATGGCTACACCTTC,CASSSYRLDYGYTF
TRBJ2-7,TRBV3-1,NA,NA,TGTGCCAGCAGCCATAACAGGGACACCTACGAGCAGTACTTC,CASSHNRDTYEQYF
TRBJ2-1,TRBV6-5,many,NA,TGTGCCAGCAGTTACTCACTAGTCGGGTATTCCAATGAGCAGTTCTTC,CASSYSLVGYSNEQFF
TRBJ2-3,TRBV12-3/TRBV12-4,few,TRBD2,TGTGCCAGCAGCAAGAAAGGACTAGCGGGTAGCACAGATACGCAGTATTTT,CASSKKGLAGSTDTQYF
TRBJ2-4,TRBV12-3/TRBV12-4,NA,TRBD2,TGTGCCAGCAGTCCCCGGACTAGCGGGGTGAAAAACATTCAGTACTTC,CASSPRTSGVKNIQYF
TRBJ2-7,TRBV4-3,few,NA,TGCGCCAGCAGCCAAGCTTTCGGGACGGGACATGAGCAGTACTTC,CASSQAFGTGHEQYF
TRBJ1-4,TRBV12-3/TRBV12-4,many,NA,TGTGCCAGCAGTTTCGTCGGGACGGTGGAAAAACTGTTTTTT,CASSFVGTVEKLFF
TRBJ2-3,TRBV29-1,few,NA,TGCAGCGTTGAAGATACGGAACGAAGCACAGATACGCAGTATTTT,CSVEDTERSTDTQYF
TRBJ2-7,TRBV7-9,NA,NA,TGTGCCAGCAGCTTTATGAGCCACCCCTACGAGCAGTACTTC,CASSFMSHPYEQYF
TRBJ2-2,TRBV12-3/TRBV12-4,many,NA,TGTGCCAGCAGTCTGGGGGGCCACACCGGGGAGCTGTTTTTT,CASSLGGHTGELFF
TRBJ2-7,TRBV4-3,NA,NA,TGCGCCAGCAGCCCACAGTACGGGGGCTACGAGCAGTACTTC,CASSPQYGGYEQYF
TRBJ2-7,TRBV20-1,many,NA,TGCAGTGCTAGAGGGGTCGACGAGCAGTACTTC,CSARGVDEQYF
TRBJ2-1,TRBV29-1,many,TRBD1,TGCAGCGTTGAAATACAGGGGGCGTATCGGCAGTTCTTC,CSVEIQGAYRQFF
TRBJ2-7,TRBV10-3,many,NA,TGTGCCATCAGACCATCCGGGCCTACAGTCAGTAGCGAGCAGTACTTC,CAIRPSGPTVSSEQYF
TRBJ2-1,TRBV10-3,many,TRBD1,TGTGCCACCGATCCGGGACAGGGGTATGAGCAGTTCTTC,CATDPGQGYEQFF
TRBJ2-2,TRBV7-9,many,NA,TGTGCCAGCAGCCAATTCCGGGACAACCCCACCGGGGAGCTGTTTTTT,CASSQFRDNPTGELFF
TRBJ2-7,TRBV12-3/TRBV12-4,many,TRBD2,TGTGCCAGCAGTTTCGGACTAGCGCCCAGCTCCTACGAGCAGTACTTC,CASSFGLAPSSYEQYF
TRBJ1-1,TRBV29-1,many,NA,TGCAGCGGGGAGTCGAACACTGAAGCTTTCTTT,CSGESNTEAFF
TRBJ2-7,TRBV7-2,NA,NA,TGTGCCAGCAGCTCAGGGGTTGGGCAGTACTTC,CASSSGVGQYF
TRBJ2-7,TRBV4-1,NA,TRBD2,TGCGCCAGCAGCCAAGAAGGGACTAGCGGCTACGAGCAGTACTTC,CASSQEGTSGYEQYF
TRBJ2-7,TRBV5-1,few,TRBD2,TGCGCCAGCAGCTCGTTAGCGGGAGGAGACTACGAGCAGTACTTC,CASSSLAGGDYEQYF
TRBJ2-7,TRBV20-1,few,NA,TGCAGTGCTCTGAGCGAATACGAGCAGTACTTC,CSALSEYEQYF
TRBJ2-7,TRBV5-1,NA,NA,TGCGCCAGCAGCTTGGAGGCCTACGAGCAGTACTTC,CASSLEAYEQYF
TRBJ2-3,TRBV7-2,NA,NA,TGTGCCAGCAGCTTAGCTACCTCCGGGTGGGGTAGGATAGATACGCAGTATTTT,CASSLATSGWGRIDTQYF
TRBJ2-3,TRBV5-1,many,NA,TGCGCCAGCAGCAATGAGGATGGAATAGCGTTCAGCACAGATACGCAGTATTTT,CASSNEDGIAFSTDTQYF
TRBJ2-7,TRBV4-1,NA,NA,TGCGCCAGCAGCCAAGGCCCTGGGCGGACCTCGAGCGAGCAGTACTTC,CASSQGPGRTSSEQYF
TRBJ2-7,TRBV28,few,NA,TGTGCCAGCAGTTTATCAGGGACCGGCTACGAGCAGTACTTC,CASSLSGTGYEQYF
TRBJ1-1,TRBV7-6,few,NA,TGTGCCAGCAGCTTAGCCCAGAACACTGAAGCTTTCTTT,CASSLAQNTEAFF
TRBJ1-2,TRBV7-2,many,NA,TGTGCCAGCAGCTTAGGACTGTCAAGGGCCTATGGCTACACCTTC,CASSLGLSRAYGYTF
TRBJ2-5,TRBV27,NA,TRBD2,TGTGCCTGCAGTTTTTGGAGCGGGAGTAGAGAGACCCAGTACTTC,CACSFWSGSRETQYF
TRBJ2-7,TRBV7-2,many,TRBD2,TGTGCCAGCAGCTCCCGGGGGGGGTCTAATTCCGAGCAGTACTTC,CASSSRGGSNSEQYF
TRBJ1-1,TRBV12-3/TRBV12-4,many,TRBD1,TGTGCCAGCAGTTTAAGCGACAGGGGGCGGGGTGAAGCTTTCTTT,CASSLSDRGRGEAFF
TRBJ2-3,TRBV5-1,many,NA,TGCGCCAGCAGCTTGGACGGTCCTAGCACAGATACGCAGTATTTT,CASSLDGPSTDTQYF
TRBJ2-7,TRBV28,many,TRBD1,TGTGCCAGCAGAACCTTGGACAGGGGGCACTACGAGCAGTACTTC,CASRTLDRGHYEQYF